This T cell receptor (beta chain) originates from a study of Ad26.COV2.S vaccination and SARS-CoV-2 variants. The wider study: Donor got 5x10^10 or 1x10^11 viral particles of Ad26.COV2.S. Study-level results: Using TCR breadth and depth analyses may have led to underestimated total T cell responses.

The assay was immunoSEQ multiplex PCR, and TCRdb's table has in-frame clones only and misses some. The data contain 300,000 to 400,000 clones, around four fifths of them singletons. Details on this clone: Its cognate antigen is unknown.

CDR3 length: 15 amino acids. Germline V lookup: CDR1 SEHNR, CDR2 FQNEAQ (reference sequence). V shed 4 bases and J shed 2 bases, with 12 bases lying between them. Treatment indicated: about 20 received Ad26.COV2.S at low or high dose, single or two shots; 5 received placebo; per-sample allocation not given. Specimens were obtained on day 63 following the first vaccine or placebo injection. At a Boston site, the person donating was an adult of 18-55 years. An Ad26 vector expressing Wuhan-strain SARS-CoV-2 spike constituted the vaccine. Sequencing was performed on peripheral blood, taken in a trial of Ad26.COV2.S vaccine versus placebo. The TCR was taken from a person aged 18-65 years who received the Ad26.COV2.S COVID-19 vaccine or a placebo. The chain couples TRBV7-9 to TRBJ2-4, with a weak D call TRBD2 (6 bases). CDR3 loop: CASSSGEGSKNIQYF. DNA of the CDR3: TGTGCCAGCAGCTCGGGAGAGGGATCCAAAAACATTCAGTACTTC.